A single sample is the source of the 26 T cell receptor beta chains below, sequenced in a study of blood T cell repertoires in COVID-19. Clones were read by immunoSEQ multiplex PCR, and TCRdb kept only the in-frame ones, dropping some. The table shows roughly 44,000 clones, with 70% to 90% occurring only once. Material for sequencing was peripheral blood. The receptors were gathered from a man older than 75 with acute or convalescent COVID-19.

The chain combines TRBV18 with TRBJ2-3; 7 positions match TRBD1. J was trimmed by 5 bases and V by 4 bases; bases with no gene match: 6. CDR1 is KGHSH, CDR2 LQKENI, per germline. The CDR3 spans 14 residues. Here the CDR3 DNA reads TGTGCCAGCTCACGGGCAGGGGGATTAGATACGCAGTATTTT. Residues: CASSRAGGLDTQYF.

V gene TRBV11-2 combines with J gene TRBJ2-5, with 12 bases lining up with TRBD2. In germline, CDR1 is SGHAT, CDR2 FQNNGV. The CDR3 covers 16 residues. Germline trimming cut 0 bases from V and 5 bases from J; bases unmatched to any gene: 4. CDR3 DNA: TGTGCCAGCAGCTTAGATCTAGCGGGGGGGCAGGAGACCCAGTACTTC. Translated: CASSLDLAGGQETQYF. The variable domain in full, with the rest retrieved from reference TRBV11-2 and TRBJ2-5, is EAGVAQSPRYKIIEKRQSVAFWCNPISGHATLYWYQQILGQGPKLLIQFQNNGVVDDSQLPKDRFSAERLKGVDSTLKIQPAKLEDSAVYLCASSLDLAGGQETQYFGPGTRLLVL.

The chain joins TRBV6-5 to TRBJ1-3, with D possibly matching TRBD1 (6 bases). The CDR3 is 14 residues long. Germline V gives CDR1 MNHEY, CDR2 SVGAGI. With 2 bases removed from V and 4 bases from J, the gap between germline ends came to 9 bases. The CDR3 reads CASSYRGSGNTIYF. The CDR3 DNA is TGTGCCAGCAGTTACAGGGGGTCGGGAAACACCATATATTTT.

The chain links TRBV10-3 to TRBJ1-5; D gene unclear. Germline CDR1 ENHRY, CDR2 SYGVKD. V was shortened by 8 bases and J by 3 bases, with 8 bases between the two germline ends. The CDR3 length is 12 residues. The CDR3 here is CAIGRDNQPQHF. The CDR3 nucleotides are TGTGCCATCGGGAGAGACAATCAGCCCCAGCATTTT.

The CDR3 region is CASSLRGSSSSPLHF. The CDR3 nucleotides are TGTGCCAGCAGCCTCAGGGGATCCTCCAGTTCACCCCTCCACTTT. The chain uses TRBV7-8 and TRBJ1-6, with D possibly being TRBD1 (6 bases). The germline gives CDR1 SGHVS, CDR2 FQNEAQ. The CDR3 consists of 15 residues. V gave up 5 bases and J gave up 9 bases, with 17 bases separating them.

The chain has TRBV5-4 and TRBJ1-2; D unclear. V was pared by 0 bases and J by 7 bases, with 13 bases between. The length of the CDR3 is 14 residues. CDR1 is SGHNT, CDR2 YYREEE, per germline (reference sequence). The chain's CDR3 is CASSLERTDFGYTF. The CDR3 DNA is TGTGCCAGCAGCTTGGAGAGAACCGATTTTGGCTACACCTTC.

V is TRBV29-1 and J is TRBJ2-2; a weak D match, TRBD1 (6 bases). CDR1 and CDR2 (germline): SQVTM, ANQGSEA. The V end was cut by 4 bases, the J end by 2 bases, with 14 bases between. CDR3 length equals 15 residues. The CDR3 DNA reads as TGCAGCGTTGGTTTGGGACACCCCAACACCGGGGAGCTGTTTTTT. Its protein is CSVGLGHPNTGELFF.

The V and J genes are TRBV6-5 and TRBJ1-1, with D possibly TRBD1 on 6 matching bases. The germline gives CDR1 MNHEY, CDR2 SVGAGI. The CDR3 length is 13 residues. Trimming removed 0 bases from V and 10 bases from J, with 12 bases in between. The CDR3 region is CASSYSGARGAFF. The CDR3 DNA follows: TGTGCCAGCAGTTACTCAGGGGCCAGGGGAGCTTTCTTT.

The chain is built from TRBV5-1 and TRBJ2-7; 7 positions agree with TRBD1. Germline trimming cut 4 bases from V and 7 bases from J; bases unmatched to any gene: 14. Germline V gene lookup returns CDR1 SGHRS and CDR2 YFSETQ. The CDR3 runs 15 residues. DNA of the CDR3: TGCGCCAGCAGCGTTTCCGGGACAGACCCCAGGGAGCAGTACTTC. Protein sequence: CASSVSGTDPREQYF.

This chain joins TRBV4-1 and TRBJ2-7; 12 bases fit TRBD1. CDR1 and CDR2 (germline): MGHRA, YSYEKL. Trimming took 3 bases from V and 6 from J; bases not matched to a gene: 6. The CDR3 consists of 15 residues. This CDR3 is CASSHAGQGAFEQYF. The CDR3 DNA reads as TGCGCCAGCAGCCACGCGGGACAGGGGGCTTTCGAGCAGTACTTC.

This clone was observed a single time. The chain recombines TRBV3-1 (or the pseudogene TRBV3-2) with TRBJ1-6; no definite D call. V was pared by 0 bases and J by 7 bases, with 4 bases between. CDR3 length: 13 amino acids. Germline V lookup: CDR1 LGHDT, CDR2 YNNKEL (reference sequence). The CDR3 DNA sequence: TGTGCCAGCAGCCAAGATCTGAATTCACCCCTCCACTTT. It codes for CASSQDLNSPLHF.

CDR3 amino acids: CASSHPGTGFTEAFF. For the CDR3, the DNA is TGCGCCAGCAGCCACCCCGGGACAGGGTTCACTGAAGCTTTCTTT. This rearrangement joins TRBV4-1 to TRBJ1-1; TRBD1 matches at 9 bases. Trimming took 3 bases from V and 4 from J; bases not matched to a gene: 6. Germline V gene lookup returns CDR1 MGHRA and CDR2 YSYEKL. The CDR3 consists of 15 residues.

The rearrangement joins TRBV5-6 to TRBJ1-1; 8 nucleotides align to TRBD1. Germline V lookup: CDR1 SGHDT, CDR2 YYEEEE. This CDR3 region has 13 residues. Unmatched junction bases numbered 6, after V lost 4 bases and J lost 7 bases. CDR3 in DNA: TGTGCCAGCAGCCCCGACAGGGGAGGTGAAGCTTTCTTT. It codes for CASSPDRGGEAFF.

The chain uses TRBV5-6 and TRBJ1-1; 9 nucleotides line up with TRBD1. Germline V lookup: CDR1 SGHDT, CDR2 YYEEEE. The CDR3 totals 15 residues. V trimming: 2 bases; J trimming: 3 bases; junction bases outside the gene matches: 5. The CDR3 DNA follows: TGTGCCAGCAGCTTCGGGACAGGGTTGGACACTGAAGCTTTCTTT. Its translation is CASSFGTGLDTEAFF.

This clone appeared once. In nucleotides, the CDR3 is TGTGCCAGCAGCCCCCGGGACAGTCGCTCCTACGAGCAGTACTTC. This codes for CASSPRDSRSYEQYF. This chain joins TRBV7-8 and TRBJ2-7; 7 nucleotides line up with TRBD1. Germline V gene lookup returns CDR1 SGHVS and CDR2 FQNEAQ. The CDR3 spans 15 residues. V shed 5 bases, J shed 0 bases, and the junction held 7 bases outside the gene matches.

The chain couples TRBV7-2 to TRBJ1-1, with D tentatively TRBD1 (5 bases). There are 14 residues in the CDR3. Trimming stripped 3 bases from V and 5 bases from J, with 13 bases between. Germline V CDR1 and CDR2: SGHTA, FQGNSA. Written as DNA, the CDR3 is TGTGCCAGCAGCTTCTCAGGGCAGGGAACTGAAGCTTTCTTT. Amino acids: CASSFSGQGTEAFF.

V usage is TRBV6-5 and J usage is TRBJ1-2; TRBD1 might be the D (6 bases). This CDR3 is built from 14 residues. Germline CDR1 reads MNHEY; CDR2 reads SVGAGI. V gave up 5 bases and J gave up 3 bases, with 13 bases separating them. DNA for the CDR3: TGTGCCAGCAGTCCGGGACAAGACTACTATGGCTACACCTTC. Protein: CASSPGQDYYGYTF.

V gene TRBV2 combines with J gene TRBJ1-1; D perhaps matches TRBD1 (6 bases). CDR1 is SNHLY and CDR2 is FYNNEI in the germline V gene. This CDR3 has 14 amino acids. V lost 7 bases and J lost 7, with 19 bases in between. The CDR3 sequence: CASTPGGAPGEAFF. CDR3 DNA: TGTGCCAGCACTCCCGGGGGGGCGCCCGGTGAAGCTTTCTTT.

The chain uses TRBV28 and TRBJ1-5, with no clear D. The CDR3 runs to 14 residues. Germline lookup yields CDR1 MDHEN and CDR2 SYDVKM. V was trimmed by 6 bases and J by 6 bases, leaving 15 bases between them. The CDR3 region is CASRAGSIIQPQHF. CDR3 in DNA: TGTGCCAGCAGGGCGGGCAGCATTATTCAGCCCCAGCATTTT.

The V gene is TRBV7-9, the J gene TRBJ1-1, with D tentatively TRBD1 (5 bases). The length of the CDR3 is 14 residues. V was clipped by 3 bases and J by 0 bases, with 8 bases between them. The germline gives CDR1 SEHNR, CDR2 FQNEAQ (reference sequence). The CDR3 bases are TGTGCCAGCAGCTTTCGGGGGTTGAACACTGAAGCTTTCTTT. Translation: CASSFRGLNTEAFF.

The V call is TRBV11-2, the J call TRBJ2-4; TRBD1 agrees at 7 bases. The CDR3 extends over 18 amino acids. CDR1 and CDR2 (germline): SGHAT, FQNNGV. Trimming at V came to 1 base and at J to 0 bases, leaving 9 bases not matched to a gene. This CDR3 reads CASSLVSPGQIAKNIQYF. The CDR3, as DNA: TGTGCCAGCAGCTTAGTCAGCCCGGGACAGATAGCCAAAAACATTCAGTACTTC.

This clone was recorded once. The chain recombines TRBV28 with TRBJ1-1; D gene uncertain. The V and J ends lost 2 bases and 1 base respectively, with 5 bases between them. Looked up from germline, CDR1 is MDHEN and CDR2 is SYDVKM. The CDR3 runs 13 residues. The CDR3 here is CASSLIGNTEAFF. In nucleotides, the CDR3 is TGTGCCAGCAGTTTAATCGGGAACACTGAAGCTTTCTTT.

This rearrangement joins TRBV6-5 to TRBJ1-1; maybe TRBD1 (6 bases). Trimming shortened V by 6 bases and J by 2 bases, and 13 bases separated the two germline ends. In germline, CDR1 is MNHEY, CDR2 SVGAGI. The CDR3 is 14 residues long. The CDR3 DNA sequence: TGTGCCAGCAGCGTGACAGGCCAAAACACTGAAGCTTTCTTT. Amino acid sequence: CASSVTGQNTEAFF.

CDR3 sequence reads: CASSFRSTKPYNSPLHF. Here the CDR3 DNA reads TGTGCCAGCAGCTTCCGCAGTACCAAACCCTATAATTCACCCCTCCACTTT. This sequence joins TRBV5-6 and TRBJ1-6; D call uncertain. The CDR3 is made up of 17 amino acids. Germline loops: CDR1 SGHDT, CDR2 YYEEEE. Trimming shortened V by 2 bases and J by 2 bases, and 14 bases separated the two germline ends.

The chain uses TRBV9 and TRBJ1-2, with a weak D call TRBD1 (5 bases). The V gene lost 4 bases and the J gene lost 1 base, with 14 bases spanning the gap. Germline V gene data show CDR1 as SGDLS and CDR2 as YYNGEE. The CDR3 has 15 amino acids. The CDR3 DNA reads TGTGCCAGCAGCTCCGGGCCAGGACATAACTATGGCTACACCTTC. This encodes CASSSGPGHNYGYTF.

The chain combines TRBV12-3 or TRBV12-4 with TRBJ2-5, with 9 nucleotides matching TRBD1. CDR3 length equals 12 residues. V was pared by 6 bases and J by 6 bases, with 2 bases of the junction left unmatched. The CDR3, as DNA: TGTGCCAGCAGGGACAGGGGAAAGACCCAGTACTTC. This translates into CASRDRGKTQYF.